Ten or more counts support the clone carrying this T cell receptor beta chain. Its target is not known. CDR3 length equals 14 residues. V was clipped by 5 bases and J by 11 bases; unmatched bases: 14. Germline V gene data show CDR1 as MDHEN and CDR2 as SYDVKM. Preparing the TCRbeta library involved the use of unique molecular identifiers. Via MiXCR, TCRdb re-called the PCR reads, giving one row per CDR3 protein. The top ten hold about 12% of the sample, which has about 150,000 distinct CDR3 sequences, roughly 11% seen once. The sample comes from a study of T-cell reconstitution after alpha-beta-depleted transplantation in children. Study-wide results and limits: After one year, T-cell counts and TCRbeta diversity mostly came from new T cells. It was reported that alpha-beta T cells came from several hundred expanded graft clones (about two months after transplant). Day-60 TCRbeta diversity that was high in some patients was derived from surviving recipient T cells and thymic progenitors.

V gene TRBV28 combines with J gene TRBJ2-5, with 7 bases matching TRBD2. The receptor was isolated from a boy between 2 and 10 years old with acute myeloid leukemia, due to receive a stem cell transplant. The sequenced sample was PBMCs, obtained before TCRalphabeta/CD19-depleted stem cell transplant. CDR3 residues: CASSPPGLWVSQYF. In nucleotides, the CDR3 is TGTGCCAGCAGTCCTCCGGGACTATGGGTTTCACAGTACTTC. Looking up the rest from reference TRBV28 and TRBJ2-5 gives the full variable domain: DVKVTQSSRYLVKRTGEKVFLECVQDMDHENMFWYRQDPGLGLRLIYFSYDVKMKEKGDIPEGYSVSREKKERFSLILESASTNQTSMYLCASSPPGLWVSQYFGPGTRLLVL.